This TCR beta chain was recovered during a study of cytomegalovirus exposure and HLA in healthy donors. Sequenced by immunoSEQ multiplex PCR; TCRdb stores in-frame clones only, minus some. Of under 150,000 clones listed, 70% to 90% are singletons. This clone appeared a few times. With 3 bases removed from V and 2 bases from J, the gap between germline ends came to 11 bases. From germline, CDR1 is ENHRY and CDR2 SYGVKD. The CDR3 spans 14 residues. The clonotype was recovered from a man between 18 and 35 years old in good health and CMV-seronegative. V and J are TRBV10-3 and TRBJ2-7; weak D call: TRBD1 (5 bases). Material: PBMCs. CDR3 region: CAISDRADTYEQYF. The CDR3 DNA follows: TGTGCCATCAGTGATCGCGCGGACACCTACGAGCAGTACTTC.